A selection of T cell receptor beta chains follows, all from one sample in a study of T cells after yellow fever vaccination. TCRdb independently ran MiXCR on the 5' RACE reads; one entry per CDR3 protein. The sample records hundreds of thousands of distinct CDR3 sequences, 9% to 15% being singletons. This specimen consisted of PBMCs, obtained on the day of the yellow fever booster vaccination. The receptor source for this set is a man aged 30-40 years who received the YFV17D yellow fever vaccine. The CDR3 runs from the conserved cysteine through the conserved F or W. The D gene is left open where the match is weak. The size of a clone is reported for some rows only, either as once, few or many, or as a class for expanded clones.

. TRBJ1-4 TRBV9 . CASSVGDGGELFF TGTGCCAGCAGCGTAGGAGACGGAGGGGAACTGTTTTTT
many TRBJ2-1 TRBV15 . CATSRVDVNEQFF TGTGCCACCAGCAGAGTTGACGTTAATGAGCAGTTCTTC
few TRBJ1-6 TRBV28 . CASSPPPFGHSPLHF TGTGCCAGCAGTCCCCCCCCCTTTGGGCATTCACCCCTCCACTTT
. TRBJ2-7 TRBV7-2 . CASSFRAEWEQYF TGTGCCAGCAGCTTCAGGGCCGAGTGGGAGCAGTACTTC
. TRBJ1-2 TRBV7-2 TRBD1 CASSSQGLGGYTF TGTGCCAGCAGCTCACAGGGGCTCGGTGGCTACACCTTC
. TRBJ2-7 TRBV29-1 TRBD1 CSVAGQNYEQYF TGCAGCGTTGCGGGACAGAACTACGAGCAGTACTTC
few TRBJ2-1 TRBV7-7 . CASSSHRGSEQFF TGTGCTAGCAGCTCCCACCGGGGCAGTGAGCAGTTCTTC
. TRBJ2-1 TRBV5-1 TRBD1 CASSLGDREYNEQFF TGCGCCAGCAGCTTGGGGGACAGGGAGTACAATGAGCAGTTCTTC
. TRBJ2-2 TRBV15 . CATRSSGLISGELFF TGTGCCACCAGGTCGAGCGGGCTTATCTCCGGGGAGCTGTTTTTT
many TRBJ2-3 TRBV7-9 . CASQTSDTQYF TGTGCCAGTCAAACTAGCGATACGCAGTATTTT
few TRBJ2-1 TRBV10-3 . CAIRENLARGGNEQFF TGTGCCATCAGGGAGAACTTAGCGAGAGGGGGCAATGAGCAGTTCTTC
. TRBJ2-3 TRBV28 . CASSQTTTTQYF TGTGCCAGCAGTCAGACCACGACGACGCAGTATTTT
many TRBJ2-1 TRBV7-3 . CASSPGTTYNEQFF TGTGCCAGCAGCCCCGGGACCACTTACAATGAGCAGTTCTTC